The 7 T cell receptor beta chains below come from one sample, sequenced in a study of blood T cell repertoires in COVID-19. Assay: immunoSEQ multiplex PCR; the TCRdb copy retains only in-frame clones and omits some. The sample lists some 220,000 clones, roughly 83% occurring once. The sample comprised PBMCs or T cells enriched from blood (not recorded which). All receptors come from a woman in her 40s with acute COVID-19.

The chain combines TRBV4-3 with TRBJ2-1, with 10 positions matching TRBD2. Germline V gene data show CDR1 as LGHNA and CDR2 as YSLEER. This CDR3 is built from 16 residues. J gave up 9 bases and V 1 base, and 9 bases lay outside the gene matches. CDR3 loop: CASSQGLLAGAGEQFF. CDR3 DNA sequence: TGCGCCAGCAGCCAAGGTCTCCTAGCGGGGGCGGGTGAGCAGTTCTTC.

The genes are TRBV27 and TRBJ2-1; 10 bases agree with TRBD2. J gave up 12 bases and V 4 bases, and 12 bases lay outside the gene matches. The V gene's germline CDR1 is MNHEY and CDR2 SMNVEV (reference sequence). The CDR3 length is 15 residues. CDR3 DNA: TGTGCCAGCAGTTACGTAGCGGGAGGTGCCTCTTGGCAGTTCTTC. Translating it yields CASSYVAGGASWQFF.

This clone occurred a few times. This chain connects TRBV7-6 to TRBJ2-1, with 10 nucleotides matching TRBD2. Germline assignment: CDR1 SGHVS and CDR2 FNYEAQ. J lost 5 bases, V lost 3 bases, and 10 bases had no gene match. The CDR3 runs 17 residues. The CDR3 sequence: CASSFAGAGGRHNEQFF. The CDR3 region has the DNA TGTGCCAGCAGCTTCGCGGGAGCGGGAGGGCGCCACAATGAGCAGTTCTTC.

The rearrangement uses TRBV25-1 and TRBJ1-1, with TRBD1 identical over 8 bases. The ends lost 3 bases at V and 0 bases at J; junction bases unmatched: 9. Germline loops: CDR1 MGHDK, CDR2 SYGVNS. This CDR3 is built from 17 residues. The DNA of the CDR3 is TGTGCCAGCAGTGAGGGGGGGGACAGGAGAATGAACACTGAAGCTTTCTTT. This codes for CASSEGGDRRMNTEAFF.

The chain links TRBV2 to TRBJ2-1; TRBD2 matches 12 bases. The CDR3 runs to 15 residues. Trimming at V came to 4 bases and at J to 10 bases, leaving 8 bases not matched to a gene. Germline V gene data show CDR1 as SNHLY and CDR2 as FYNNEI. As DNA, the CDR3 is TGTGCCAGCAGTGTTCTAGCGGGAGGGCTAGGGGAGCAGTTCTTC. Translated: CASSVLAGGLGEQFF.

This clone is judged medium-sized (0.01 to 0.1%). This sequence joins TRBV10-1 and TRBJ2-1; 9 nucleotides agree with TRBD2. The germline gives CDR1 WNHNN, CDR2 SYGVQD (reference sequence). The CDR3 has 16 amino acids. Trimming removed 3 bases from V and 2 bases from J; junction bases left unmatched: 5. CDR3 region: CASSEGAGGPYNEQFF. CDR3 sequence (DNA): TGCGCCAGCAGTGAAGGAGCGGGAGGCCCCTACAATGAGCAGTTCTTC.

The V gene is TRBV11-3, the J gene TRBJ2-5; D may be TRBD2 (6 bases). V was clipped by 1 base and J by 1 base, with 7 bases between them. Per the germline V gene, CDR1 is SGHNT and CDR2 is YENEEA. The CDR3 sequence is 14 residues long. The CDR3 reads CASSLGGVQETQYF. CDR3 sequence (DNA): TGTGCCAGCAGCTTAGGCGGGGTCCAAGAGACCCAGTACTTC.